What follows is one T cell receptor (beta chain) and its context. This clone occurred once. Its antigen target is currently unknown. Base quality data are lacking; no much larger clone is found one base away. The data belong to a study of blood T cell repertoires in COVID-19 (dated by TCRdb to 2019 to 2021). For the wider study: Collaborator samples came from the United States, Italy and Spain and covered acute and convalescent phases of COVID-19. The prospective study material was composed of cDNA or gDNA derived from T cells, B-cell-depleted T cells, or PBMCs. Deeply sampled blood TCRbeta repertoires from subjects exposed to, actively infected with, or recovered from COVID-19 were included in the dataset. The repertoires were released in a freely available public database meant as a resource for research on the immune response to SARS-CoV-2. The samples were drawn from two sources: the first 160 participants of the ongoing ImmuneRACE study, and some 1,300 subjects contributed by 6 global collaborators. Sample metadata almost always included a de-identified subject ID, COVID-19 status, age in years and sex. Where available, HLA class I and class II types were taken from metadata supplied by the sample provider and were not determined by assay-based typing. General conclusions and limits of the study: How much clinical and demographic metadata was included differed by source and by participant, and the metadata was provided uncurated.

One collaborating source in Seattle enrolled patients during active infection and followed them longitudinally through the course of disease. Whole blood was collected in K2EDTA tubes by collaborating institutions according to the institutions' own protocols. For TCRbeta analysis, collaborators shipped samples in one of three forms: frozen whole blood, isolated PBMCs, or DNA extracted from either of those sample types. TCRbeta CDR3 regions were amplified from genomic DNA using the immunoSEQ Assay, a bias-controlled multiplex PCR. The authors' pipeline ran thus. Within the assay, amplification of reference gene primers was used to estimate how many nucleated cells each sample contained. To quantify the absolute abundance of each unique TCRbeta CDR3 rearrangement, sequence reads were collapsed and filtered. Productive Simpson clonality was computed per sample as the square root of Simpson's diversity index over productive rearrangements. TCRdb retrieved this table from immuneACCESS and kept in-frame rearrangements only. Not all clones are present; in checked studies, unresolved V genes account for under half, and no reason is known for the remainder. V, J and clone size were drawn from that table, and D and trimming were deduced from the DNA. The sample has over 250,000 clones on record, 91% of them singletons. The ten largest clones take up 2.2% of the sample.

V and J are truncated by 1 base and 0 bases respectively, leaving an intervening sequence of 10 bases. From the cysteine up to the phenylalanine, the CDR3 has a length of 16 residues. CDR3 DNA only is kept here, 48 bases in frame from base 1. The germline V gene sets CDR1 to MGHRA and CDR2 to YSYEKL. The chain is encoded by TRBV4-1 joined to TRBJ1-5; tentative D gene TRBD1, with 5 bases matching. Sequencing was done on a sample of peripheral blood. The TCR was taken from a woman aged 25 to 45 with COVID-19, enrolled during active disease. The CDR3 loop reads CASSQGWGGSNQPQHF. The nucleotides are TGCGCCAGCAGCCAAGGGTGGGGGGGTAGCAATCAGCCCCAGCATTTT.